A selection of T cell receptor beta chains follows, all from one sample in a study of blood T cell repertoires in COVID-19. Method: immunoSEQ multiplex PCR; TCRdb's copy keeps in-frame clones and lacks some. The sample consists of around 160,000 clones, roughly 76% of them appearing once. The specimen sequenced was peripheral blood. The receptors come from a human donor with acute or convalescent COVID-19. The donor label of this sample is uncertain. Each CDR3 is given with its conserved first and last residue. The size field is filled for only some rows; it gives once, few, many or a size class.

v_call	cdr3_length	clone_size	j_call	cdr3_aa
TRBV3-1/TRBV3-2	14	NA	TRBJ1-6	CASSPSSYNSPLHF
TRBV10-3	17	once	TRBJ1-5	CAISERGWGEGNQPQHF
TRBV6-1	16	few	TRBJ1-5	CASSESVGEGNQPQHF
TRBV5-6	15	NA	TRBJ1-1	CASSLNQGPNTEAFF
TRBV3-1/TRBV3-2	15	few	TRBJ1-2	CASSQEGGNIYGYTF
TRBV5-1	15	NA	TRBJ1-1	CASSSGVARDTEAFF
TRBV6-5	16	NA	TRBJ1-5	CASSYYDRGVNQPQHF
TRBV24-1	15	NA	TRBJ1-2	CATSDRQSGVYGYTF
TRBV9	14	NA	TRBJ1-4	CASSGGRQDEKLFF
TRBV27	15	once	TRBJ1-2	CASRPSGGGNYGYTF
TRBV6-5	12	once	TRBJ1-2	CASSYSGGGYTF
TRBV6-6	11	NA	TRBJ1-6	CASSAGSPLHF
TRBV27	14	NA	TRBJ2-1	CASTRGGTYNEQFF
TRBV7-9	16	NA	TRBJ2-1	CASSFIIGGRYNEQFF
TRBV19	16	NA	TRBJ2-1	CASSIGGGPLGDEQFF
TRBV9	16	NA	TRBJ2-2	CASSPGTSRYTGELFF
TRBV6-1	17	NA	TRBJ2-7	CASSERGRTGSSYEQYF
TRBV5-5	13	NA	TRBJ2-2	CASARDIGGELFF
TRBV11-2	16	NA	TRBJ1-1	CASSVTGGESVTEAFF
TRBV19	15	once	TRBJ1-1	CASSTWDRGNTEAFF
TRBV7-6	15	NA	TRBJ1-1	CASSSTGTGKTEAFF
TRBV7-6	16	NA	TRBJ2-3	CASSPYAGLALDTQYF
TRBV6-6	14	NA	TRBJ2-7	CASSYGTGIYEQYF
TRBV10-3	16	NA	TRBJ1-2	CAISESKGEANYGYTF
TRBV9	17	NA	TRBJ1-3	CASSPLDRYQLGNTIYF
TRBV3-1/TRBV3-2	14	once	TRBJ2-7	CASSQFSGPYEQYF
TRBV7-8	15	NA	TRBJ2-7	CASSLVEGGLYEQYF
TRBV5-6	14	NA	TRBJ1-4	CASAQTGLNEKLFF
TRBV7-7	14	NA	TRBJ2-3	CASSSRTSGDTQYF
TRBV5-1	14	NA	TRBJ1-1	CASRLTVLLTEAFF
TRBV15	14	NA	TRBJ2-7	CATSEEGGPEEQYF
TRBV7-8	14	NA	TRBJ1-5	CASSLGQSNQPQHF
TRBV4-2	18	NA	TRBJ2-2	CASSQGIRGETNTGELFF
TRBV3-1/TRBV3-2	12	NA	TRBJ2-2	CASSSRTGELFF
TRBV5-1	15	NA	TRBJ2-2	CASTLIAGETGELFF
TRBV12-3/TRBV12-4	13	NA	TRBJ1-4	CASSLSGAAKLFF
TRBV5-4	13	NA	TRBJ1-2	CASSDRSNYGYTF
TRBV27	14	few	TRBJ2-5	CASSPLAVGETQYF
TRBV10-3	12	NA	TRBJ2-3	CATAGVEDTQYF